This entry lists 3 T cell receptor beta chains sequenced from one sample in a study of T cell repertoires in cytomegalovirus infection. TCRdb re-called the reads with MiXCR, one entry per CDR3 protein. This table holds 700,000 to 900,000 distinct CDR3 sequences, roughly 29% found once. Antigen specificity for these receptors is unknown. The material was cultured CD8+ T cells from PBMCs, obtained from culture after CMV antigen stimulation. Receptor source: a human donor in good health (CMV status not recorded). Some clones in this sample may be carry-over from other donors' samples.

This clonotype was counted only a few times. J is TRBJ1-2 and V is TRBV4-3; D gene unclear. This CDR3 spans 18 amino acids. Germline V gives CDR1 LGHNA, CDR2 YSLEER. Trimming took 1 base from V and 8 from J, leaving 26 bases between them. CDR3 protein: CASSQGLSSCFQCRGYTF. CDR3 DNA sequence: TGCGCCAGCAGCCAAGGCCTTTCCTCATGCTTTCAATGCAGGGGCTACACCTTC.

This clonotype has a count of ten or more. The CDR3 is CASSLTPSYEQYF. CDR3 nucleotide sequence: TGTGCCAGCAGTTTGACACCCTCCTACGAGCAGTACTTC. This chain uses TRBV27 with TRBJ2-7; D is ambiguous. Germline values: CDR1 MNHEY, CDR2 SMNVEV (reference sequence). This CDR3 is built from 13 residues. V was trimmed by 3 bases and J by 0 bases, leaving 6 bases between them.

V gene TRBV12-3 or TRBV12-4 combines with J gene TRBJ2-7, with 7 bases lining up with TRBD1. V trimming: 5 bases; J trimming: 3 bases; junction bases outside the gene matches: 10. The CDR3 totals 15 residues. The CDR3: CASSDTGTENYEQYF. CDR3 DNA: TGTGCCAGCAGTGATACCGGGACAGAGAACTACGAGCAGTACTTC.